This paragraph reports one T cell receptor beta chain. Its antigen is not known. Germline V gene data show CDR1 as SGHVS and CDR2 as FNYEAQ. The CDR3 contains 15 residues. The ends were cut back, 0 bases at V and 4 bases at J, with 9 bases in the middle. MiXCR, run by TCRdb on the 5' RACE reads, gives a single entry per CDR3 protein. This table holds over 350,000 distinct CDR3 sequences, 16% found once. The data belong to a study of T-cell memory formation after mild COVID-19. At the level of the study: Each donor largely had its own TCR clusters. Findings and limits, study-wide: Clones that got smaller from day 15 to 85 had even CD4/CD8, while clones growing later tipped toward CD4+.

Sequences were obtained from PBMCs or a T cell subset sorted from them (not recorded which). The rearrangement links TRBV7-6 to TRBJ2-2, with D tentatively TRBD2 (6 bases). This clonotype originated in a young man who had mild COVID-19 (a few samples of this study predate the infection). Cell type and time point are not known. This chain's CDR3 is CASSLAEGITGELFF. CDR3 coding DNA: TGTGCCAGCAGCTTAGCGGAGGGGATCACCGGGGAGCTGTTTTTT.